These 14 T cell receptor beta chains were all obtained from the same sample, sequenced in a study of T cell responses to AZD1222 COVID-19 vaccine. Some clones are missing from TCRdb's copy, which holds only in-frame ones; the method was immunoSEQ multiplex PCR. The profile shows fewer than 300,000 clones, 80% to 95% of them singletons. This material consisted of peripheral blood, taken on day 0 of AZD1222 vaccination. These receptors were taken from an adult in good health.

The chain has TRBV9 and TRBJ2-7, with D perhaps given as TRBD1 or TRBD2 (5 bases each). Trimming left V 0 bases short and J 5 bases short, with 9 bases between. Germline V gene sequence: CDR1 SGDLS, CDR2 YYNGEE. The CDR3 has 13 amino acids. CDR3 residues: CASSVDLGDEQYF. CDR3 in DNA: TGTGCCAGCAGCGTAGACCTGGGGGACGAGCAGTACTTC.

This chain uses TRBV9 with TRBJ1-3; D is possibly TRBD1 (5 bases). Germline values: CDR1 SGDLS, CDR2 YYNGEE. The CDR3 totals 16 residues. Trimming removed 4 bases from V and 2 bases from J, with 16 bases in between. Here the CDR3 reads CASSPLGQGAGNTIYF. CDR3 nucleotides: TGTGCCAGCAGCCCCTTGGGGCAAGGGGCTGGAAACACCATATATTTT. Based on the CDR3 plus reference TRBV9 and TRBJ1-3, the full variable domain is DSGVTQTPKHLITATGQRVTLRCSPRSGDLSVYWYQQSLDQGLQFLIQYYNGEERAKGNILERFSAQQFPDLHSELNLSSLELGDSALYFCASSPLGQGAGNTIYFGEGSWLTVV.

This rearrangement joins TRBV5-1 to TRBJ2-7; either TRBD1 or TRBD2 may supply D (5 bases each). Deletions cut 4 bases from V and 9 bases from J, with 17 bases between. Germline V gene data show CDR1 as SGHRS and CDR2 as YFSETQ. The CDR3 loop spans 13 amino acids. CDR3 sequence: CASSQNDGTRQYF. The CDR3 DNA reads as TGCGCCAGCAGCCAGAACGATGGGACGAGGCAGTACTTC.

In its sample, this clone was seen once. V and J are TRBV5-6 and TRBJ1-3, with D perhaps matching TRBD1 (5 bases). Germline V CDR1 and CDR2: SGHDT, YYEEEE. The CDR3 totals 16 residues. Trimming removed 2 bases from V and 0 bases from J, with 12 bases in between. The CDR3 DNA reads as TGTGCCAGCAGCTTTTTACAGGTCAACTCTGGAAACACCATATATTTT. This sequence encodes CASSFLQVNSGNTIYF.

This chain connects TRBV11-2 to TRBJ2-1; D perhaps matches TRBD2 (6 bases). Trimming stripped 3 bases from V and 7 bases from J, with 13 bases between. The V gene's germline CDR1 is SGHAT and CDR2 FQNNGV. CDR3 length: 14 amino acids. The CDR3 nucleotides are TGTGCCAGCAGCTTGGGGCTAGCGAGGAATGAGCAGTTCTTC. This gives the protein CASSLGLARNEQFF.

To note about this clone: At the DNA level, this CDR3 is encoded by other sequences in the same sample as well. The chain has TRBV5-1 and TRBJ2-1; maybe TRBD2 (6 bases). V was pared by 0 bases and J by 0 bases, with 7 bases between. The CDR3 spans 15 residues. Germline CDR1 reads SGHRS; CDR2 reads YFSETQ. The CDR3 DNA is TGCGCCAGCAGCTTGGGCGGGGTCTCCTACAATGAGCAGTTCTTC. Its protein is CASSLGGVSYNEQFF.

The rearrangement uses TRBV28 and TRBJ1-1; no clear D gene. The CDR3 runs 17 residues. Looked up from germline, CDR1 is MDHEN and CDR2 is SYDVKM. Trimming cost V 6 bases and J 5 bases, with 25 bases left between them. CDR3 nucleotide sequence: TGTGCCAGCAGCCGGTGGGGAGGGTCTAGATCGAGTACTGAAGCTTTCTTT. Residues: CASSRWGGSRSSTEAFF.

This sequence joins TRBV5-1 and TRBJ2-7; the match to TRBD1 covers 8 bases. This CDR3 has 13 amino acids. Losses at the gene ends were 6 bases for V and 0 bases for J; bases not matched to a gene: 2. The germline V gene encodes CDR1 SGHRS and CDR2 YFSETQ. The CDR3 sequence is CASTTGGSYEQYF. The CDR3 nucleotides read TGCGCCAGCACTACAGGGGGCTCCTACGAGCAGTACTTC. The entire variable domain, with the rest obtained from reference TRBV5-1 and TRBJ2-7, is as follows: KAGVTQTPRYLIKTRGQQVTLSCSPISGHRSVSWYQQTPGQGLQFLFEYFSETQRNKGNFPGRFSGRQFSNSRSEMNVSTLELGDSALYLCASTTGGSYEQYFGPGTRLTVT.

This clone was detected once. The rearrangement uses TRBV15 and TRBJ1-1; tentatively, D is TRBD1 (5 bases). This CDR3 is 15 amino acids long. The germline CDR1 and CDR2 sequences are LNHNV and YYDKDF (reference sequence). Trimming removed 0 bases from V and 4 bases from J, with 12 bases in between. The CDR3 spells CATSRDYGGTTEAFF. The CDR3 region has the DNA TGTGCCACCAGCAGAGATTATGGGGGGACCACTGAAGCTTTCTTT.

This chain connects TRBV11-2 to TRBJ2-7; 8 bases are shared with TRBD1. The CDR3 consists of 18 residues. Looked up from germline, CDR1 is SGHAT and CDR2 is FQNNGV. V trimming: 3 bases; J trimming: 0 bases; junction bases outside the gene matches: 13. DNA of the CDR3: TGTGCCAGCAGCTTCCCCCGGGGCAGGGGGCTAAGCTCCTACGAGCAGTACTTC. This gives the protein CASSFPRGRGLSSYEQYF.

The chain uses TRBV10-3 and TRBJ1-1; D unresolved. Per the germline V gene, CDR1 is ENHRY and CDR2 is SYGVKD. CDR3 length: 15 amino acids. Trimming left V 4 bases short and J 1 base short, with 13 bases between. CDR3 residues: CAISVGFEGNTEAFF. DNA of the CDR3: TGTGCCATCAGTGTCGGCTTCGAGGGGAACACTGAAGCTTTCTTT.

This chain links TRBV15 with TRBJ1-6; 7 bases fit TRBD1. The CDR3 is 15 amino acids. After removal of 6 bases from V and 7 bases from J, the junction contained 9 bases not matched to a gene. Germline CDR1 LNHNV, CDR2 YYDKDF (reference sequence). DNA for the CDR3: TGTGCCACCAGAGACAGGGATTTATCGAATTCACCCCTCCACTTT. Amino acid sequence: CATRDRDLSNSPLHF.

CDR3 amino acids: CASSNYRAGYTF. DNA for the CDR3: TGTGCCAGCAGTAACTACAGGGCTGGCTACACCTTC. The chain links TRBV28 to TRBJ1-2; D may be TRBD1 (6 bases). Trimming left V 5 bases short and J 7 bases short, with 11 bases between. Germline V lookup: CDR1 MDHEN, CDR2 SYDVKM. This CDR3 has 12 residues.

The chain recombines TRBV3-1 (or the pseudogene TRBV3-2) with TRBJ1-2; perhaps TRBD1 as D (5 bases). The CDR3 has 11 amino acids. Germline V lookup: CDR1 LGHDT, CDR2 YNNKEL (reference sequence). The V and J ends lost 7 bases and 8 bases respectively, with 11 bases between them. CDR3 protein: CASIGTGGYTF. In nucleotides, the CDR3 is TGTGCCAGCATCGGGACGGGCGGCTACACCTTC.